The T cell receptor beta chain under discussion was sequenced for a study of T cell repertoires in cytomegalovirus infection. Notes on the study in general: Summed frequency of shared TCR beta families picked out CMV carriers who also had the relevant HLA. Ex vivo, HLA-C-restricted CMV-specific TCR beta clonotypes prevailed over the rest of the response.

Germline loops: CDR1 SGHDT, CDR2 YYEEEE. CDR3 size: 13 residues. Trimming shortened V by 1 base and J by 1 base, and 3 bases separated the two germline ends. As for this clonotype: Its matching antigen is unknown.

TCRdb independently ran MiXCR on the reads; one entry per CDR3 protein. Of roughly 110,000 distinct CDR3 sequences listed, over 30% were seen once; the top ten hold around two fifths. The clonotype originates from a human donor in good health (CMV status not recorded). Some clones in this sample may be carry-over from other donors' samples. The chain joins TRBV5-6 to TRBJ1-5; no clear D gene. Source: CD8+ T cells from cultured PBMCs, taken from culture after CMV antigen stimulation. The CDR3 protein is CASSLQSNQPQHF. CDR3 DNA sequence: TGTGCCAGCAGCTTGCAGAGCAATCAGCCCCAGCATTTT.